This T cell receptor beta chain was captured by sequencing in a study of blood T cell repertoires in COVID-19. At the level of the study: Sites in the United States, Italy and Spain provided acute and convalescent COVID-19 samples. T cells, B-cell-depleted T cells, or PBMCs supplied cDNA or gDNA.

Original processing methods: Reference gene primer amplification in the assay estimated nucleated cell counts. Only in-frame clones appear in the TCRdb table, and some are missing; sequencing was by immunoSEQ multiplex PCR. The DNA gave D and trimming, while V, J and clone size come from that table. The table lists approximately 130,000 clones, under 90% of them singletons. The germline gives CDR1 LNHDA, CDR2 SQIVND (reference sequence). V shed 6 bases, J shed 5 bases, and the junction held 8 bases outside the gene matches. This CDR3 comprises 17 residues. Sequenced sample: peripheral blood. The chain carries TRBV19 and TRBJ2-2; 14 nucleotides match TRBD2. The TCR comes from a woman aged 60-75 years with active or convalescent COVID-19. Here the CDR3 DNA reads TGTGCCAGTAGCCCCAGACTAGCGGGGGGGCAAACCGGGGAGCTGTTTTTT. Translated, it gives CASSPRLAGGQTGELFF.